One sample yielded the 9 T cell receptor beta chains listed below, sequenced in a study of cytomegalovirus exposure and HLA in healthy donors. In the PCR, 60 Vbeta and 13 Jbeta primers were used. Sequencing was performed with immunoSEQ multiplex PCR; in TCRdb, only in-frame clones are kept and a portion is missing. The sample carries fewer than 100,000 clones, under 75% recorded once. Sequencing was done on a sample of PBMCs. These receptors were collected from a female donor in good health and CMV-seronegative.

The rearrangement joins TRBV19 to TRBJ1-2; 9 bases are a match to TRBD1. CDR1 and CDR2 from the germline V gene are LNHDA and SQIVND (reference sequence). The length of the CDR3 is 14 residues. The trim removed 7 bases at V and 2 bases at J, leaving 5 bases unmatched. The CDR3 loop is CASTPDRGNYGYTF. In nucleotides, the CDR3 is TGTGCCAGTACCCCGGACAGGGGCAACTATGGCTACACCTTC.

V gene TRBV4-1 combines with J gene TRBJ1-4; 8 positions match TRBD1. The V gene's germline CDR1 is MGHRA and CDR2 YSYEKL. V lost 1 base, J lost 5 bases, and 9 bases stayed unmatched. The CDR3 spans 17 residues. The CDR3 protein is CASSQGDLGQANEKLFF. CDR3 DNA: TGCGCCAGCAGCCAAGGCGATCTGGGACAGGCGAATGAAAAACTGTTTTTT.

The gene calls are TRBV5-1 and TRBJ2-3, with D tentatively TRBD1 (7 bases). The V gene's germline CDR1 is SGHRS and CDR2 YFSETQ. V was pared by 2 bases and J by 2 bases, with 9 bases between. CDR3 length: 14 residues. The CDR3 DNA reads TGCGCCAGCAGCTTCAGGGGGGACACAGATACGCAGTATTTT. This encodes CASSFRGDTDTQYF.

This clone was found a few times. The chain joins TRBV18 to TRBJ2-3; D gene uncertain. Germline CDR1 and CDR2: KGHSH and LQKENI. The length of the CDR3 is 13 residues. Deletions cut 2 bases from V and 4 bases from J, with 7 bases between. The CDR3 sequence is CASSPLAADTQYF. CDR3 sequence (DNA): TGTGCCAGCTCACCATTGGCAGCAGATACGCAGTATTTT. Using reference TRBV18 and TRBJ2-3 for the parts outside the CDR3, the full variable domain is NAGVMQNPRHLVRRRGQEARLRCSPMKGHSHVYWYRQLPEEGLKFMVYLQKENIIDESGMPKERFSAEFPKEGPSILRIQQVVRGDSAAYFCASSPLAADTQYFGPGTRLTVL.

The chain uses TRBV6-8 and TRBJ2-7, with 8 positions matching TRBD2. V dropped 5 bases and J dropped 4; count of bases not matched to a gene: 13. In germline, CDR1 is MNHGY, CDR2 SAAAGT. This CDR3 has 16 amino acids. The CDR3 region is CASSLPYSGGPYEQYF. Here the CDR3 DNA reads TGTGCCAGCAGTCTCCCCTACTCGGGAGGGCCGTACGAGCAGTACTTC.

The chain carries TRBV7-9 and TRBJ1-2, with D uncertain. The CDR3 has 13 amino acids. Trimming took 1 base from V and 1 from J, leaving 4 bases between them. Germline V CDR1 and CDR2: SEHNR, FQNEAQ (reference sequence). The CDR3 protein is CASSLDNNYGYTF. In nucleotides, the CDR3 is TGTGCCAGCAGCTTAGACAATAACTATGGCTACACCTTC.

In the case of this clone: Mismatch with germline at one junction end may stem from a read error. J is TRBJ2-5 and V is TRBV7-7; no firm D call. The CDR3 runs 14 residues. Germline CDR1 and CDR2: SSHAT and FNYEAQ (reference sequence). The CDR3 coding sequence is TGTGCTAGCAGCTTATCCCCCATGCGAGAGACCCAGTACTTC. It specifies CASSLSPMRETQYF.

This chain uses TRBV30 with TRBJ1-2, with 7 bases matching TRBD1. V gave up 0 bases and J gave up 5 bases; unmatched junction bases: 15. The CDR3 contains 17 residues. Germline CDR1 is GTSNPN and CDR2 is SVGIG (reference sequence). The CDR3 loop reads CAWSVRPGYRGWYGYTF. The CDR3 DNA is TGTGCCTGGAGTGTACGACCCGGCTACAGGGGTTGGTATGGCTACACCTTC.

CDR3 coding DNA: TGTGCCAGCATCTGCGAGCAGTACTTC. It is translated as CASICEQYF. The chain combines TRBV6-5 with TRBJ2-5; D unresolved. The end of the DNA is better explained by TRBJ2-7, so the J call may be wrong. CDR1 and CDR2 (germline): MNHEY, SVGAGI. The CDR3 is 9 residues long.